This is a list of T cell receptor beta chains from one sample in a study of metastatic and nonmetastatic thyroid tumors. MiXCR was used by TCRdb to re-call the PCR reads. The data contain about 13,000 clones, around 23% of them singletons. Sequencing input: blood. These receptors were obtained from a female donor with papillary thyroid cancer or a benign thyroid nodule (not recorded which). Some clones in this sample may be carry-over from other donors' samples. Each CDR3 is given with its conserved first and last residue.

TRBV20-1	TRBJ2-3	CRTAPKTRFTDTQYF
TRBV3-1	TRBJ2-3	CASSQEWSGPGTDTQYF
TRBV12-5	TRBJ2-3	CASGGSGSNTQYF
TRBV7-2	TRBJ2-2	CASIREQGSGELFF
TRBV9	TRBJ1-1	CASSVGALGASRGTEAFF
TRBV9	TRBJ2-1	CASSGRTSGRAQYNEQFF
TRBV4-1	TRBJ2-7	CASSQAAGTPYEQYF
TRBV11-2	TRBJ2-3	CASSLDLGGWADTQYF
TRBV27	TRBJ2-5	CASSSNLGPQYF
TRBV2	TRBJ2-2	CASSEALGGGFTGELFF
TRBV9	TRBJ2-1	CASSVDGFGNEQFF
TRBV20-1	TRBJ1-1	CSASGTSESEAFF
TRBV15	TRBJ2-3	CATSTGQGADTQYF
TRBV7-9	TRBJ2-1	CASSLETGTRLYNEQFF
TRBV2	TRBJ2-5	CASKRLATQDTQYF
TRBV6-1	TRBJ1-1	CASKIYTGRTEAFF
TRBV10-3	TRBJ2-1	CSISETSQARDNEQFF
TRBV7-2	TRBJ2-1	CASSISGSYYNEQFF
TRBV6-5	TRBJ1-6	CASSYATEGGSPLHF
TRBV6-1	TRBJ1-5	CASSRRRENQPQHF
TRBV27	TRBJ1-1	CASSSGTVNTEAFF
TRBV12-3/TRBV12-4	TRBJ1-6	CASSSGTRSPLHF
TRBV6-1	TRBJ1-3	CASSGAASGNTIYF
TRBV6-5	TRBJ1-3	CASSYTQKGGSDTIYF
TRBV7-9	TRBJ2-7	CASSLVGQGKGYEQYF
TRBV18	TRBJ2-7	CASSPGTRRLYEQYF
TRBV28	TRBJ2-2	CVTGDSNTGELFF
TRBV4-1	TRBJ1-1	CASSQVGPAGEAFF
TRBV28	TRBJ2-7	CASRQHYRGPYKQYF
TRBV6-1	TRBJ1-4	CASSEDPEGEKLFF
TRBV10-3	TRBJ1-2	CAISGQQGRDRGHGYTF
TRBV11-2	TRBJ1-2	CAGSLEASCGYTF